Each of the 28 T cell receptor beta chains below was sequenced from the same sample in a study of blood T cell repertoires in COVID-19. Only in-frame clones appear in the TCRdb table, and some are missing; sequencing was by immunoSEQ multiplex PCR. The data contain about 75,000 clones, approximately 87% of them seen just once; the ten biggest clones take up about 2.4%. The sequenced sample was peripheral blood. These receptors were obtained from a human donor in a cohort sampled during active COVID-19.

This chain uses TRBV9 with TRBJ1-3; perhaps TRBD1 as D (6 bases). The CDR3 covers 18 residues. Between the trimmed V and J ends, which lost 1 base and 0 bases, there was a span of 17 bases. Looked up from germline, CDR1 is SGDLS and CDR2 is YYNGEE. This chain's CDR3 is CASSVTGGQPYSGNTIYF. CDR3 DNA: TGTGCCAGCAGCGTAACGGGGGGGCAGCCATACTCTGGAAACACCATATATTTT.

V is TRBV6-2 or TRBV6-3 and J is TRBJ2-2, with 8 nucleotides matching TRBD2. This CDR3 is 14 amino acids long. Germline V gives CDR1 MNHEY, CDR2 SVGEGT. V lost 5 bases, J lost 6 bases, and 5 bases stayed unmatched. The CDR3 protein is CASSQGLGPGELFF. CDR3 in DNA: TGTGCCAGCAGTCAGGGACTAGGCCCCGGGGAGCTGTTTTTT.

The chain uses TRBV10-2 and TRBJ2-1, with 11 bases matching TRBD1. J was trimmed by 6 bases and V by 6 bases; bases with no gene match: 1. The CDR3 consists of 13 residues. Germline assignment: CDR1 WSHSY and CDR2 SAAADI. The CDR3 coding sequence is TGCGCCAGCAGGGGGACAGGGGGCAATGAGCAGTTCTTC. This codes for CASRGTGGNEQFF.

This sequence joins TRBV4-3 and TRBJ2-1, with 8 nucleotides matching TRBD1. The CDR3 is 16 amino acids. Germline V gene data show CDR1 as LGHNA and CDR2 as YSLEER. The V segment lost 0 bases and the J segment 5 bases; nucleotides outside the gene matches: 6. The chain's CDR3 is CASSQDLGQGNNEQFF. CDR3 bases: TGCGCCAGCAGCCAAGATTTAGGACAGGGAAACAATGAGCAGTTCTTC.

This clone has more than one count but fewer than ten. V and J are TRBV3-1 (or the pseudogene TRBV3-2) and TRBJ2-7, with a possible D match to TRBD2 (5 bases). The CDR3 is made up of 15 amino acids. V was cut by 1 base and J by 2 bases, with 12 bases left in between. Germline lookup yields CDR1 LGHDT and CDR2 YNNKEL (reference sequence). CDR3 sequence (DNA): TGTGCCAGCAGCCAAGGCACGTTCGGGGCCTACGAGCAGTACTTC. It codes for CASSQGTFGAYEQYF.

CDR3 protein: CASSLLAGVSYNEQFF. The CDR3 nucleotides read TGTGCCAGCAGCTTACTAGCGGGAGTCTCCTACAATGAGCAGTTCTTC. This chain connects TRBV11-2 to TRBJ2-1, with 10 bases matching TRBD2. The CDR3 spans 16 residues. V shed 2 bases and J 0 bases; nucleotides not matched to a gene: 1. CDR1 and CDR2 from the germline V gene are SGHAT and FQNNGV.

V and J are TRBV2 and TRBJ2-7; 8 bases are a match to TRBD2. Germline-derived CDR1 and CDR2 are SNHLY and FYNNEI. V dropped 3 bases and J dropped 1; count of bases not matched to a gene: 11. There are 17 residues in the CDR3. The CDR3 sequence: CASSERRGGGGSYEQYF. The CDR3 nucleotides are TGTGCCAGCAGTGAGCGGCGGGGCGGCGGGGGGTCCTACGAGCAGTACTTC.

J is TRBJ1-3 and V is TRBV13, with D perhaps TRBD1 (5 bases). The CDR3 contains 17 residues. Germline V gene lookup returns CDR1 PRHDT and CDR2 FYEKMQ (reference sequence). The V and J ends lost 4 bases and 5 bases respectively, with 21 bases between them. This chain's CDR3 is CASSSYAGLNSRNTIYF. The CDR3 DNA sequence: TGTGCCAGCAGCTCTTACGCGGGACTAAATTCGAGAAACACCATATATTTT.

This clone was picked up one time. This rearrangement joins TRBV5-1 to TRBJ2-1, with 7 bases that match TRBD1. Germline V CDR1 and CDR2: SGHRS, YFSETQ. CDR3 length: 13 residues. V dropped 4 bases and J dropped 4; count of bases not matched to a gene: 2. CDR3 residues: CASSGTAYNEQFF. The CDR3 nucleotides read TGCGCCAGCAGCGGGACAGCATACAATGAGCAGTTCTTC.

The chain uses TRBV6-1 and TRBJ2-1; 11 bases fit TRBD2. Germline CDR1 reads MNHNS; CDR2 reads SASEGT. V shed 0 bases, J shed 4 bases, and the junction held 2 bases outside the gene matches. CDR3 length: 16 residues. The CDR3 is CASSEATSGVYNEQFF. For the CDR3, the DNA is TGTGCCAGCAGTGAAGCGACTAGCGGGGTATACAATGAGCAGTTCTTC.

The rearrangement joins TRBV2 to TRBJ2-1; TRBD1 aligns across 8 bases. Trimming at V came to 4 bases and at J to 4 bases, leaving 6 bases not matched to a gene. Looked up from germline, CDR1 is SNHLY and CDR2 is FYNNEI. The CDR3 is 15 residues long. This CDR3 reads CASSVGQDEYNEQFF. The CDR3 DNA sequence: TGTGCCAGCAGTGTGGGACAGGATGAATACAATGAGCAGTTCTTC.

This clone was picked up one time. The chain combines TRBV29-1 with TRBJ2-7; 8 bases line up with TRBD2. From germline, CDR1 is SQVTM and CDR2 ANQGSEA. V was pared by 2 bases and J by 0 bases, with 6 bases of the junction left unmatched. This CDR3 region has 15 residues. CDR3 in DNA: TGCAGCGTTGAACTAGCGGGCTTCCCCTCCTACGAGCAGTACTTC. It is translated as CSVELAGFPSYEQYF.

This chain uses TRBV29-1 with TRBJ2-5; possible D gene TRBD1, 5 bases. V lost 8 bases to trimming and J lost 4 bases, with 14 bases between them. Germline V CDR1 and CDR2: SQVTM, ANQGSEA. The CDR3 is made up of 12 amino acids. The CDR3 region has the DNA TGCAGCTTGACAGTTCCCGTAGAGACCCAGTACTTC. This sequence encodes CSLTVPVETQYF.

This chain connects TRBV6-5 to TRBJ1-4; unclear D gene. This CDR3 spans 14 amino acids. Trimming left V 7 bases short and J 8 bases short, with 17 bases between. Germline CDR1 and CDR2: MNHEY and SVGAGI. Here the CDR3 DNA reads TGTGCCAGCAAACTGGGAGGGAGTAAGGAAAAACTGTTTTTT. Residues: CASKLGGSKEKLFF.

V and J are TRBV5-1 and TRBJ2-1, with D possibly TRBD2 on 6 matching bases. CDR1 is SGHRS and CDR2 is YFSETQ in the germline V gene. CDR3 size: 13 residues. V was trimmed by 2 bases and J by 10 bases, leaving 13 bases between them. CDR3 DNA sequence: TGCGCCAGCAGCTTTCCAGGGCGGGGCGAGCAGTTCTTC. Amino acid sequence: CASSFPGRGEQFF.

The V gene is TRBV5-1, the J gene TRBJ1-2; maybe TRBD1 (5 bases). Trimming took off 4 bases at V and 0 bases at J, with 7 bases between the two ends. Germline CDR1 and CDR2: SGHRS and YFSETQ. The CDR3 sequence is 13 residues long. DNA for the CDR3: TGCGCCAGCAGCGTGACAGCTAACTATGGCTACACCTTC. Its translation: CASSVTANYGYTF.

This chain joins TRBV10-3 and TRBJ1-1, with 8 bases identical to TRBD1. This CDR3 is 13 amino acids long. Germline V lookup: CDR1 ENHRY, CDR2 SYGVKD. Here the CDR3 reads CAISGTGNTEAFF. The CDR3 bases are TGTGCGATCTCCGGGACAGGGAACACTGAAGCTTTCTTT.

This chain links TRBV2 with TRBJ1-2, with D perhaps TRBD1 (5 bases). Germline CDR1 and CDR2: SNHLY and FYNNEI. The V end was cut by 1 base, the J end by 0 bases, with 18 bases between. The CDR3 has 18 amino acids. CDR3 sequence (DNA): TGTGCCAGCAGTGAAGGGGTGGGGCAGAATCCTTCTAACTATGGCTACACCTTC. This encodes CASSEGVGQNPSNYGYTF. The full variable domain, completed using reference TRBV2 and TRBJ1-2, is EPEVTQTPSHQVTQMGQEVILRCVPISNHLYFYWYRQILGQKVEFLVSFYNNEISEKSEIFDDQFSVERPDGSNFTLKIRSTKLEDSAMYFCASSEGVGQNPSNYGYTFGSGTRLTVV.

This clone was seen a single time. The chain has TRBV28 and TRBJ2-1; 14 bases fit TRBD2. Germline V gene sequence: CDR1 MDHEN, CDR2 SYDVKM. The CDR3 is 20 amino acids. Germline trimming cut 4 bases from V and 0 bases from J; bases unmatched to any gene: 11. CDR3 protein: CASSWMGLAGAHSSYNEQFF. The CDR3 DNA reads TGTGCCAGCAGTTGGATGGGACTAGCGGGAGCTCACAGCTCCTACAATGAGCAGTTCTTC. Looking up the rest from reference TRBV28 and TRBJ2-1 gives the full variable domain: DVKVTQSSRYLVKRTGEKVFLECVQDMDHENMFWYRQDPGLGLRLIYFSYDVKMKEKGDIPEGYSVSREKKERFSLILESASTNQTSMYLCASSWMGLAGAHSSYNEQFFGPGTRLTVL.

The V gene is TRBV6-4, the J gene TRBJ1-1; D is uncertain. Germline V CDR1 and CDR2: MRHNA, SNTAGT. The CDR3 length is 13 residues. V shed 6 bases and J shed 1 base, with 9 bases lying between them. CDR3 DNA: TGTGCCAGCAGCCCGCAAGCGAACACTGAAGCTTTCTTT. It specifies CASSPQANTEAFF.

This sequence joins TRBV7-2 and TRBJ2-2, with 13 bases that match TRBD2. This CDR3 region has 17 residues. The J segment lost 6 bases and the V segment lost 5 bases, leaving 9 bases of the junction unmatched. CDR1 is SGHTA, CDR2 FQGNSA, per germline. The CDR3 sequence: CASSPVGTSGTPGELFF. CDR3 nucleotide sequence: TGTGCCAGCAGCCCCGTAGGGACTAGCGGGACCCCCGGGGAGCTGTTTTTT.

V is TRBV19 and J is TRBJ2-7, with 8 positions matching TRBD1. Germline V CDR1 and CDR2: LNHDA, SQIVND (reference sequence). Trimming cost V 11 bases and J 4 bases; bases outside gene matches: 7. This CDR3 comprises 12 residues. CDR3 in DNA: TGTGCCTCAGGGACAGGTTTATACGAGCAGTACTTC. Translating gives CASGTGLYEQYF.

This sequence joins TRBV7-2 and TRBJ2-1; D may be TRBD1 (5 bases). Germline CDR1 reads SGHTA; CDR2 reads FQGNSA. This CDR3 has 15 residues. V shed 3 bases and J shed 5 bases, with 14 bases lying between them. For the CDR3, the DNA is TGTGCCAGCAGCTTTCAGGGTACGTCGAACAATGAGCAGTTCTTC. Translated, it gives CASSFQGTSNNEQFF.

V usage is TRBV4-3 and J usage is TRBJ2-3; 10 positions match TRBD1. Germline values: CDR1 LGHNA, CDR2 YSLEER. With 1 base clipped from V and 4 bases from J, the junction kept 2 bases outside the gene matches. The CDR3 runs 15 residues. CDR3 sequence: CASSQGTGGADTQYF. The CDR3 DNA is TGCGCCAGCAGCCAAGGGACAGGGGGGGCAGATACGCAGTATTTT.

The CDR3 bases are TGTGCCAGCAGCAGGGACAGGGAATCCATTCAGTACTTC. Protein: CASSRDRESIQYF. The chain employs TRBV12-3 or TRBV12-4 and TRBJ2-4; 9 bases are a match to TRBD1. V was pared by 6 bases and J by 9 bases, with 6 bases of the junction left unmatched. The CDR3 runs 13 residues.

The chain is built from TRBV27 and TRBJ1-6; D may be TRBD1 (5 bases). Trimming removed 6 bases from V and 7 bases from J, with 10 bases in between. The length of the CDR3 is 13 residues. CDR1 and CDR2 (germline): MNHEY, SMNVEV (reference sequence). CDR3 DNA sequence: TGTGCCAGCAGCTGGGGGGGGAATTCACCCCTCCACTTT. Translated: CASSWGGNSPLHF.

The V call is TRBV4-3, the J call TRBJ2-3; a possible D gene is TRBD1 (5 bases). CDR3 size: 14 residues. Germline loops: CDR1 LGHNA, CDR2 YSLEER. The germline V and J ends were trimmed by 0 bases and 4 bases, with 8 bases remaining between them. The CDR3 loop reads CASSQDTGPDTQYF. DNA for the CDR3: TGCGCCAGCAGCCAAGATACAGGTCCAGATACGCAGTATTTT.

The chain carries TRBV14 and TRBJ1-1; D perhaps matches TRBD1 (5 bases). V was trimmed by 4 bases and J by 0 bases, leaving 6 bases between them. Germline V gene sequence: CDR1 SGHDN, CDR2 FVKESK. The CDR3 length is 13 residues. In nucleotides, the CDR3 is TGTGCCAGCAGCCGGGGCCTGAACACTGAAGCTTTCTTT. Translation: CASSRGLNTEAFF.